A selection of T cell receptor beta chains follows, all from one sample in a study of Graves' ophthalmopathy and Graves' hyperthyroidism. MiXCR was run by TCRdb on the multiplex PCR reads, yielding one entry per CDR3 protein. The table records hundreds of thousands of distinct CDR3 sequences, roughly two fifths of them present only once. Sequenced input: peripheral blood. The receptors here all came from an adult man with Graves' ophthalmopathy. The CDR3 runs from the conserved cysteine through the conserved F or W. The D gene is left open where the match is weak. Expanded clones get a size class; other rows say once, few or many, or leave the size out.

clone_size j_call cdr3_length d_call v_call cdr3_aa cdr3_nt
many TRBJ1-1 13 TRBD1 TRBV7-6 CASMPGGNTEAFF TGTGCCAGCATGCCAGGGGGGAACACTGAAGCTTTCTTT
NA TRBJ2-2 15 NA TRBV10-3 CAISERGPNTGELFF TGTGCCATCAGTGAAAGGGGCCCGAACACCGGGGAGCTGTTTTTT
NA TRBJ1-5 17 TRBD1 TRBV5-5 CASSFNRLDRSNQPQHF TGTGCCAGCAGCTTCAATCGGTTGGACAGGAGCAATCAGCCCCAGCATTTT
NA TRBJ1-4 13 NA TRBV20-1 CSAEEGMGEKLFF TGCAGTGCTGAGGAAGGGATGGGGGAAAAACTGTTTTTT
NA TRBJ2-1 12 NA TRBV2 CASTLARNEQFF TGTGCCAGCACTCTAGCGAGGAATGAGCAGTTCTTC
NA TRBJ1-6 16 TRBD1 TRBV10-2 CASSEGSGTGHSPLHF TGCGCCAGCAGTGAGGGCTCCGGGACAGGGCACTCACCCCTCCACTTT
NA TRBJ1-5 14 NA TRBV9 CASSPTGPGQPQHF TGTGCCAGCAGCCCGACAGGTCCGGGGCAGCCCCAGCATTTT
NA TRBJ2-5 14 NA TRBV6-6 CASSFSVGQETQYF TGTGCCAGCAGTTTTTCCGTCGGCCAAGAGACCCAGTACTTC
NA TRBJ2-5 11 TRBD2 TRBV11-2 CASSLLAGQYF TGTGCCAGCAGCTTACTAGCGGGCCAGTACTTC
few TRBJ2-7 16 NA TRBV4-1 CASSQDAGAVMYEQYF TGCGCCAGCAGCCAAGATGCGGGGGCGGTTATGTACGAGCAGTACTTC
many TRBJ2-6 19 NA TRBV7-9 CASIDGPGLVYSGANVLTF TGTGCCAGCATCGATGGACCCGGACTGGTGTATTCTGGGGCCAACGTCCTGACTTTC
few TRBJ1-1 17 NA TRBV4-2 CASSLGQLVNMNTEAFF TGTGCCAGCAGCTTGGGTCAACTGGTAAACATGAACACTGAAGCTTTCTTT
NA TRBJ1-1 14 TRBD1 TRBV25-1 CASRQDREDTEAFF TGTGCCAGCAGACAGGACAGGGAGGACACTGAAGCTTTCTTT
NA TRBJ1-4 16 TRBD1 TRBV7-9 CASTIWGATGSEKLFF TGTGCCAGCACCATTTGGGGGGCGACAGGGTCTGAAAAACTGTTTTTT
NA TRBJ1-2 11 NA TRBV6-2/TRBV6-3 CASSTLGGYTF TGTGCCAGCAGTACCTTGGGCGGCTACACCTTC
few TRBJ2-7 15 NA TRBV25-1 CASRDVGERTYEQYF TGTGCCAGCAGAGATGTCGGGGAAAGGACCTACGAGCAGTACTTC
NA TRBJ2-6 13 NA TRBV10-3 CAISDRRGEVGAF TGTGCCATCAGTGACCGTCGAGGGGAAGTAGGGGCTTTC
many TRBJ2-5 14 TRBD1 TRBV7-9 CASSPTGAKETQYF TGTGCCAGCAGCCCGACAGGGGCGAAAGAGACCCAGTACTTC
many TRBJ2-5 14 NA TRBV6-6 CASTYATQEETQYF TGTGCCAGCACGTACGCAACGCAGGAAGAGACCCAGTACTTC
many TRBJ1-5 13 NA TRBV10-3 CAISFSENQPQHF TGTGCCATCAGTTTTTCGGAGAATCAGCCCCAGCATTTT
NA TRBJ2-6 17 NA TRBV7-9 CASSLGRQGSGANVLTF TGTGCCAGCAGTTTAGGCCGTCAGGGCTCTGGGGCCAACGTCCTGACTTTC
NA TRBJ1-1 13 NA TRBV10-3 CAISELLQGEAFF TGTGCCATCAGTGAACTGCTACAGGGTGAGGCTTTCTTT
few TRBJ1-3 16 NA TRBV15 CATSLEGRLTGNTIYF TGTGCCACCAGCTTGGAAGGAAGGCTTACCGGAAACACCATATATTTT
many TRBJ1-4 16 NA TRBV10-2 CASSEVDRATNEKLFF TGCGCCAGCAGTGAAGTCGACAGAGCAACTAATGAAAAACTGTTTTTT
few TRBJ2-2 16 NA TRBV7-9 CASSSEQGTNTGELFF TGTGCCAGTAGTTCAGAACAGGGCACGAACACCGGGGAGCTGTTTTTT
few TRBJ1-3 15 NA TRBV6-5 CASRPHGSSGNTIYF TGTGCCAGCAGACCCCACGGAAGCTCTGGAAACACCATATATTTT
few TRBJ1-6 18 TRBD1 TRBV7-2 CASSRRTGGSSYNSPLHF TGTGCCAGCAGCCGTCGGACAGGGGGCAGCTCCTATAATTCACCCCTCCACTTT
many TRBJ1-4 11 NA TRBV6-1 CASSEWGHLFF TGTGCCAGCAGTGAATGGGGACACCTGTTTTTT
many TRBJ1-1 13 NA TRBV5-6 CASSWQVNTEAFF TGTGCCAGCAGTTGGCAAGTGAACACTGAAGCTTTCTTT
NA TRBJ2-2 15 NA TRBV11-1 CASSPVWGNTGELFF TGTGCCAGCAGCCCCGTGTGGGGAAACACCGGGGAGCTGTTTTTT
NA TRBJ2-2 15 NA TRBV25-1 CASSPLVGNTGELFF TGTGCCAGCAGCCCGCTCGTGGGGAACACCGGGGAGCTGTTTTTT
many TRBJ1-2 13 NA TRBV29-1 CSVEDWSYYGYTF TGCAGCGTTGAAGACTGGAGCTACTATGGCTACACCTTC
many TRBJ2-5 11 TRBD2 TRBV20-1 CSARDGRAQYF TGCAGTGCTAGAGATGGGAGGGCCCAGTACTTC
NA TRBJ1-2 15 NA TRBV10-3 CAIREGRQFAYGYTF TGTGCCATCAGGGAGGGGCGGCAGTTCGCGTATGGCTACACCTTC
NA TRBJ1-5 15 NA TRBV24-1 CASSPEIFSNQPQHF TGTGCCAGCAGTCCGGAGATATTTAGCAATCAGCCCCAGCATTTT
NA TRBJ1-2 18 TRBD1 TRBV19 CASSLEKRGGGSNYGYTF TGTGCCAGCAGCTTAGAAAAGAGGGGAGGGGGCAGCAACTATGGCTACACCTTC
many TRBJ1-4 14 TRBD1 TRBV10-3 CAIRAGGGNEKLFF TGTGCCATCCGTGCAGGGGGTGGTAATGAAAAACTGTTTTTT
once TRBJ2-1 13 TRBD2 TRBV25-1 CASSESGGNEQFF TGTGCCAGCAGTGAATCGGGAGGCAATGAGCAGTTCTTC
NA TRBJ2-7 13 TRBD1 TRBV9 CASSYPTGAEQYF TGTGCCAGCAGTTACCCAACAGGGGCCGAGCAGTACTTC
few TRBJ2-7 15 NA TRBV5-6 CASSPRQTLSYEQYF TGTGCCAGCAGCCCCCGACAAACACTATCCTACGAGCAGTACTTC
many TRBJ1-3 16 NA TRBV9 CASSVESRVGGNTIYF TGTGCCAGCAGCGTAGAAAGTCGGGTCGGTGGAAACACCATATATTTT
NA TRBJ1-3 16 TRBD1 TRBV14 CASSQEDRRSGNTIYF TGTGCCAGCAGCCAGGAGGACAGGCGCTCTGGAAACACCATATATTTT
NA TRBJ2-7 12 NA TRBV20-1 CSARPRGREQYF TGCAGTGCTAGACCCAGGGGTAGAGAGCAGTACTTC
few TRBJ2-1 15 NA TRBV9 CASSPFRSYGDEQFF TGTGCCAGCAGCCCTTTCCGGAGTTACGGGGATGAGCAGTTCTTC
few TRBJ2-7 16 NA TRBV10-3 CAISESGGITAYEQYF TGTGCCATCAGTGAGTCAGGGGGAATAACAGCCTACGAGCAGTACTTC
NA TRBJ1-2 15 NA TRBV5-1 CASSLGGDMVYGYTF TGCGCCAGCAGCTTGGGGGGAGACATGGTCTATGGCTACACCTTC
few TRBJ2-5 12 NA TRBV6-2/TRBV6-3 CASSHIAETQYF TGTGCCAGCAGCCACATAGCAGAGACCCAGTACTTC
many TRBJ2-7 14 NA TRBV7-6 CASSLGSSAYEQYF TGTGCCAGCAGCTTAGGTTCGTCAGCCTACGAGCAGTACTTC
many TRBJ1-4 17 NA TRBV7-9 CASIGVQSNPADEKLFF TGTGCCAGCATTGGCGTCCAGTCGAACCCCGCTGATGAAAAACTGTTTTTT
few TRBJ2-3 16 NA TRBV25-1 CASSDGDRLSTDTQYF TGTGCCAGCAGTGATGGAGACAGGCTTAGCACAGATACGCAGTATTTT
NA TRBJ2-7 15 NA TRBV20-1 CSARPRILPLYEQYF TGCAGTGCTCGACCTCGGATATTGCCGTTATACGAGCAGTACTTC
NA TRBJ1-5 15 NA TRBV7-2 CASSRTSGMVETQHF TGTGCCAGCAGCCGGACTAGCGGGATGGTCGAGACCCAGCATTTT
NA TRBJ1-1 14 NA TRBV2 CASSAGVSAASAFF TGTGCCAGCAGTGCCGGGGTTAGCGCGGCTTCAGCTTTCTTT
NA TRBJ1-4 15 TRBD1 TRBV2 CASSEVGTAIEKLFF TGTGCCAGCAGTGAAGTCGGGACAGCGATAGAAAAACTGTTTTTT
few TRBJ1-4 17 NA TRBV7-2 CASGRLSLGALNEKLFF TGTGCCAGCGGCCGTTTGAGTCTGGGGGCTCTTAATGAAAAACTGTTTTTT
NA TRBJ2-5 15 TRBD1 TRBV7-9 CASSFDRGVEETQYF TGTGCCAGCAGCTTTGACAGGGGGGTCGAAGAGACCCAGTACTTC